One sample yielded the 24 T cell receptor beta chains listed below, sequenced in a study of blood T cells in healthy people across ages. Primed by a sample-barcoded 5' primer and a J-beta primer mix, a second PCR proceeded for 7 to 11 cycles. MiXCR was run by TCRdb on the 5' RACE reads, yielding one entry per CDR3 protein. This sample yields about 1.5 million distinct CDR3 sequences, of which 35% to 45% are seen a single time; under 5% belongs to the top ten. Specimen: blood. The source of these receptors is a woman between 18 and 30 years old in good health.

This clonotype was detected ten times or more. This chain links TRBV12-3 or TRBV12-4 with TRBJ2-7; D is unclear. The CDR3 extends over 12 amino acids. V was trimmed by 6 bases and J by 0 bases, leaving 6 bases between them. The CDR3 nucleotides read TGTGCCAGCAGAGAAAGCTCCTACGAGCAGTACTTC. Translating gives CASRESSYEQYF.

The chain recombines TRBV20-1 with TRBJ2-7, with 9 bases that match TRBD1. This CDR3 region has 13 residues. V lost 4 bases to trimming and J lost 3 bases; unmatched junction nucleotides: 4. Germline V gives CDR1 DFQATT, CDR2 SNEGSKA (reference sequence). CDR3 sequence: CSATGTGRYEQYF. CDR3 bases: TGCAGTGCTACCGGGACAGGGCGCTACGAGCAGTACTTC.

Written as DNA, the CDR3 is TGTGCCAGCAGCTTTAGGCGGTATGACAGGGCCGACACCGGGGAGCTGTTTTTT. The encoded protein is CASSFRRYDRADTGELFF. V gene TRBV7-2 combines with J gene TRBJ2-2, with 7 bases matching TRBD1. From germline, CDR1 is SGHTA and CDR2 FQGNSA. The CDR3 loop spans 18 amino acids. V dropped 3 bases and J dropped 3; count of bases not matched to a gene: 13.

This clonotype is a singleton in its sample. The CDR3: CATSDLRGRGRLAGPQGSRNEQFF. In DNA form, the CDR3 reads TGTGCCACCAGTGATTTGCGGGGCAGGGGGCGATTAGCGGGCCCGCAGGGGAGTAGGAATGAGCAGTTCTTC. This chain uses TRBV24-1 with TRBJ2-1, with D perhaps matching TRBD1 (8 bases). The CDR3 runs 24 residues. With 0 bases removed from V and 7 bases from J, the gap between germline ends came to 39 bases. Germline V gene data show CDR1 as KGHDR and CDR2 as SFDVKD.

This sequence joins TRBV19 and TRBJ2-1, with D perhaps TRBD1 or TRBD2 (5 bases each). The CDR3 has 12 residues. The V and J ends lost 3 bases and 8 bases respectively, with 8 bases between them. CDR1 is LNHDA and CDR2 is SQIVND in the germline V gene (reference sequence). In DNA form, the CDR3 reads TGTGCCAGTAGTATGGGGGAAGATGAGCAGTTCTTC. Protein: CASSMGEDEQFF.

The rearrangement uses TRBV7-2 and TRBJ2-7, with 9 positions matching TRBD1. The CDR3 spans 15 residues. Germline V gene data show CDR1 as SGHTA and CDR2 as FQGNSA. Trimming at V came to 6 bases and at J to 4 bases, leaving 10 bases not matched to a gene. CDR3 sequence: CASSRSGTGSYEQYF. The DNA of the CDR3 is TGTGCCAGCAGTCGATCCGGGACAGGGTCTTACGAGCAGTACTTC.

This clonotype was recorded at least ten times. CDR3 region: CSSGTGREQYF. CDR3 bases: TGCAGTTCCGGGACAGGGCGAGAGCAGTACTTC. The chain joins TRBV29-1 to TRBJ2-7, with 9 nucleotides matching TRBD1. Germline V gives CDR1 SQVTM, CDR2 ANQGSEA. There are 11 residues in the CDR3.

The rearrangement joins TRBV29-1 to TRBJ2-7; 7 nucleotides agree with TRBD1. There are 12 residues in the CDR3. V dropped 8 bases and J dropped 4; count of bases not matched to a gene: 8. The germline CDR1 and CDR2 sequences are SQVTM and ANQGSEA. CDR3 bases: TGCAGCTATAACAGGGGTGGGTACGAGCAGTACTTC. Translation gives CSYNRGGYEQYF.

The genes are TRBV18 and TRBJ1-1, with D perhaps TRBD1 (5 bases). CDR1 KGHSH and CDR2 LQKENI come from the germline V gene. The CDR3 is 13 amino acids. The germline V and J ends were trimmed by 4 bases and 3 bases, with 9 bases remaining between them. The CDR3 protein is CASSQGFDTEAFF. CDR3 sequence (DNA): TGTGCCAGCTCACAGGGGTTTGACACTGAAGCTTTCTTT.

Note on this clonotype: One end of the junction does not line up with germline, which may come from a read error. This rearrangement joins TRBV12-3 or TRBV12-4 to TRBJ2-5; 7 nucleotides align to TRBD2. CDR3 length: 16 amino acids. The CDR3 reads CASSLALAGVQETQYF. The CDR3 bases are TGTGCCAGCAGTTTAGCGCTGGCGGGGGTCCAAGAGACCCAGTACTTT.

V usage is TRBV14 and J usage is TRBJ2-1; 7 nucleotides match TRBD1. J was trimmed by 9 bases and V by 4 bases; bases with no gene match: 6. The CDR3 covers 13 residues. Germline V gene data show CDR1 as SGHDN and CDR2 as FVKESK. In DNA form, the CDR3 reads TGTGCCAGCAGCCTTCTCAGGGGGTTTGAGCAGTTCTTC. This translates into CASSLLRGFEQFF. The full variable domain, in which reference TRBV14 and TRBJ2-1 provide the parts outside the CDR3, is EAGVTQFPSHSVIEKGQTVTLRCDPISGHDNLYWYRRVMGKEIKFLLHFVKESKQDESGMPNNRFLAERTGGTYSTLKVQPAELEDSGVYFCASSLLRGFEQFFGPGTRLTVL.

The CDR3 DNA reads as TGCAGTGCTAGAGTTGGAGCGGCAAGCTACGAGCAGTACTTC. Protein: CSARVGAASYEQYF. The V gene is TRBV20-1, the J gene TRBJ2-7; tentative D call: TRBD2 (5 bases). CDR3 size: 14 residues. V gave up 1 base and J gave up 3 bases, with 13 bases separating them. Germline V gene data show CDR1 as DFQATT and CDR2 as SNEGSKA (reference sequence).

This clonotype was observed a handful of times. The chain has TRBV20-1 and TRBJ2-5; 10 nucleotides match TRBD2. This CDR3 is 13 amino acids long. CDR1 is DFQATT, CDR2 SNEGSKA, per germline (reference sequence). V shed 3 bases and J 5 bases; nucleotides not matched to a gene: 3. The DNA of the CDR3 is TGCAGTGCTAGTCTAGCGGGAGCTGAGACCCAGTACTTC. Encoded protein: CSASLAGAETQYF.

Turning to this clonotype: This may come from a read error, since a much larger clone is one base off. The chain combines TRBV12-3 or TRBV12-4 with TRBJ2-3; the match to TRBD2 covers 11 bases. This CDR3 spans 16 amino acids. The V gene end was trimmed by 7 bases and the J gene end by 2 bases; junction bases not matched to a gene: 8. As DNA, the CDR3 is TGTGCCAGCAACTACCGACTAGCGGGGTACACAGATACGCAGTATTTT. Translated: CASNYRLAGYTDTQYF.

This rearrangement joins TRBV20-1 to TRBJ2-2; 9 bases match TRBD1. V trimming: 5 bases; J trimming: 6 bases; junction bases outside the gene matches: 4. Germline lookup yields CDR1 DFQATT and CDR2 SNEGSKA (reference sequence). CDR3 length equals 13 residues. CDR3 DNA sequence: TGCAGTGCTGGCGGACAGGGGCCCGGGGAGCTGTTTTTT. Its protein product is CSAGGQGPGELFF.

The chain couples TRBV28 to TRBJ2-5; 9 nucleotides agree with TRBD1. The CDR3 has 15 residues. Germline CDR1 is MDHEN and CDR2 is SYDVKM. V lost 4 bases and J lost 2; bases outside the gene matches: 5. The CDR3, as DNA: TGTGCCAGCAGTTCCCCGGGGACAGGGCAAGAGACCCAGTACTTC. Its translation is CASSSPGTGQETQYF.

This chain's CDR3 is CASSPGTAGQPQHF. CDR3 nucleotides: TGCGCCAGCAGCCCAGGGACGGCGGGTCAGCCCCAGCATTTT. This rearrangement joins TRBV5-1 to TRBJ1-5, with D perhaps TRBD1 (5 bases). The CDR3 spans 14 residues. Germline V lookup: CDR1 SGHRS, CDR2 YFSETQ. Trimming stripped 4 bases from V and 6 bases from J, with 14 bases between.

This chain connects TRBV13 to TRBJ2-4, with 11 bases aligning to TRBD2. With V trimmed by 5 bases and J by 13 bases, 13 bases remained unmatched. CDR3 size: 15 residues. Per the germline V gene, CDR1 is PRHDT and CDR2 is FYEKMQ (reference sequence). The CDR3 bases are TGTGCCAGCAGCCGAGGGCTAGCGGGGGGAAGTGAGCAGTACTTC. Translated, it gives CASSRGLAGGSEQYF.

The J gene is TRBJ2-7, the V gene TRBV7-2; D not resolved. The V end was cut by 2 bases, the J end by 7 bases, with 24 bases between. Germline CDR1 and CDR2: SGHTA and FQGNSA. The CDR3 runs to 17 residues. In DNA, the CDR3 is TGTGCCAGCAGCTTATTAGGGCTCTTCTTGACTCACAATGAGCAGTACTTC. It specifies CASSLLGLFLTHNEQYF.

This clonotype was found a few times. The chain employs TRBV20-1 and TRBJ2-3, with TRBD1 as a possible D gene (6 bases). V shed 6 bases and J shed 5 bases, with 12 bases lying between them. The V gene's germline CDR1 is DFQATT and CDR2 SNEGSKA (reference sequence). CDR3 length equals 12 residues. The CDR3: CSAPMTGDTQYF. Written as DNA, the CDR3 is TGCAGTGCCCCGATGACAGGAGATACGCAGTATTTT.

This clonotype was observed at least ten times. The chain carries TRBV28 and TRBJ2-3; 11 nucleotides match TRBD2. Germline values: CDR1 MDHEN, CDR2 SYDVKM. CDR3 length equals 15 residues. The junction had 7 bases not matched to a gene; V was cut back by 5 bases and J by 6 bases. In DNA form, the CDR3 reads TGTGCCAGCAGTCCACTAGCGGGAGTCACCGATACGCAGTATTTT. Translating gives CASSPLAGVTDTQYF.

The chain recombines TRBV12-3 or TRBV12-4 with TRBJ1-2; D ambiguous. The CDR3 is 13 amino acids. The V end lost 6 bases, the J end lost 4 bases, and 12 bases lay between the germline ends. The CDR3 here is CASRRMGLYGYTF. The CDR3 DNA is TGTGCCAGCAGGCGTATGGGTCTCTATGGCTACACCTTC.

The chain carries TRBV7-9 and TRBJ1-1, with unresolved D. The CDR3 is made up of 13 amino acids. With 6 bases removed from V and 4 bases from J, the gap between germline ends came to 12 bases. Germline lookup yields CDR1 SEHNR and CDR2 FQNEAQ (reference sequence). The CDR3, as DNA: TGTGCCAGCAGTTCACCTGGGCGCACTGAAGCTTTCTTT. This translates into CASSSPGRTEAFF. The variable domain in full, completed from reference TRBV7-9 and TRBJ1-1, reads DTGVSQNPRHKITKRGQNVTFRCDPISEHNRLYWYRQTLGQGPEFLTYFQNEAQLEKSRLLSDRFSAERPKGSFSTLEIQRTEQGDSAMYLCASSSPGRTEAFFGQGTRLTVV.

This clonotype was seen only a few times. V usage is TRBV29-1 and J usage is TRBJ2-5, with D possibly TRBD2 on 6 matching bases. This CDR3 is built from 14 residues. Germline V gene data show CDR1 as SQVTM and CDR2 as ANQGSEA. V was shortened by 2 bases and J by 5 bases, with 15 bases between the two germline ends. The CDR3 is CSVESGRAGETQYF. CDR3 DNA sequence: TGCAGCGTTGAATCCGGCAGGGCGGGGGAGACCCAGTACTTC.